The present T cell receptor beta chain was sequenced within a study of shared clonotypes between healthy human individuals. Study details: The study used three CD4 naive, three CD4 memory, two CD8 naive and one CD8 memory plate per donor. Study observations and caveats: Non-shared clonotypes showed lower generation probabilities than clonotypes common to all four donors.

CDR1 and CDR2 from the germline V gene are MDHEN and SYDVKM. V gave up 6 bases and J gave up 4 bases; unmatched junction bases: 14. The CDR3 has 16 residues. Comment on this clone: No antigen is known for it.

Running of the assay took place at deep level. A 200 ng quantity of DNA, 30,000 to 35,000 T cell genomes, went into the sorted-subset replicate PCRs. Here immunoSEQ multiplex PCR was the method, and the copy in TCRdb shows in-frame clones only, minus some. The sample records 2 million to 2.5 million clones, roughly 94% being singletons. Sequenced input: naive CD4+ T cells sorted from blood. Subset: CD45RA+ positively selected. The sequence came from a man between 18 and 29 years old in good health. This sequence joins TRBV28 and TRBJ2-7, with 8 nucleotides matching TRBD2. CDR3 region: CASRLLMGAGDYEQYF. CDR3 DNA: TGTGCCAGCAGACTTCTGATGGGAGCGGGGGATTACGAGCAGTACTTC.